What follows are 28 T cell receptor beta chains derived from one specimen sequenced in a study of T cell responses to AZD1222 COVID-19 vaccine. The protocol was immunoSEQ multiplex PCR, while the TCRdb copy is restricted to in-frame clones and leaves out a portion. Found here are 130,000 to 150,000 clones, about 81% of them singletons; the top ten hold roughly 4.3%. This material consisted of peripheral blood, taken on day 0 of MenACWY control vaccination. Receptor source: an adult in good health.

CDR3 residues: CAISGAGLALNSNTGELFF. CDR3 DNA sequence: TGTGCCATCAGTGGGGCGGGACTTGCCCTTAATTCGAACACCGGGGAGCTGTTTTTT. This chain links TRBV10-3 with TRBJ2-2; weak D call: TRBD2 (6 bases). Trimming cost V 4 bases and J 0 bases, with 21 bases left between them. CDR3 size: 19 residues. Germline CDR1 and CDR2: ENHRY and SYGVKD.

The chain employs TRBV11-2 and TRBJ2-7, with D perhaps being TRBD1 or TRBD2 (5 bases each). CDR3 length equals 17 residues. CDR1 is SGHAT, CDR2 FQNNGV, per germline. The germline V and J ends were trimmed by 1 base and 4 bases, with 20 bases remaining between them. CDR3 loop: CASSLALRSAGSYEQYF. The CDR3 nucleotides read TGTGCCAGCAGCTTAGCCCTTCGGAGTGCAGGGAGTTACGAGCAGTACTTC.

Comments on this clone: Mismatch with germline at one junction end may stem from a read error. V and J are TRBV19 and TRBJ2-7; tentative D call: TRBD2 (5 bases). This CDR3 region has 14 residues. The germline CDR1 and CDR2 sequences are LNHDA and SQIVND (reference sequence). The chain's CDR3 is CASSVEPGTYEQYF. In DNA form, the CDR3 reads TGTGCCAGTAGTGTAGAACCGGGGACCTACGAGCAGTACTTC.

The rearrangement joins TRBV5-1 to TRBJ1-6, with 7 nucleotides matching TRBD1. V lost 4 bases, J lost 9 bases, and 7 bases stayed unmatched. This CDR3 spans 14 amino acids. From germline, CDR1 is SGHRS and CDR2 YFSETQ. The CDR3 spells CASSRQGNGSPLHF. The CDR3 DNA is TGCGCCAGCAGCCGACAGGGTAACGGTTCACCCCTCCACTTT.

This chain uses TRBV6-1 with TRBJ2-4, with D possibly called TRBD1 or TRBD2 (5 bases each). Trimming cost V 7 bases and J 6 bases, with 13 bases left between them. The CDR3 has 13 amino acids. Germline CDR1 MNHNS, CDR2 SASEGT. The CDR3 loop is CASKTGGSNIQYF. CDR3 coding DNA: TGTGCCAGCAAAACTGGGGGTTCAAACATTCAGTACTTC.

This chain joins TRBV25-1 and TRBJ1-3; the D gene is possibly TRBD1 (6 bases). The CDR3 runs to 15 residues. The germline V gene encodes CDR1 MGHDK and CDR2 SYGVNS. The germline V and J ends were trimmed by 4 bases and 5 bases, with 15 bases remaining between them. The CDR3 nucleotides are TGTGCCAGCAGTGGAAGTGGGGACATACGAAACACCATATATTTT. Residues: CASSGSGDIRNTIYF.

The genes are TRBV9 and TRBJ1-5; TRBD1 agrees at 8 bases. V trimming: 4 bases; J trimming: 2 bases; junction bases outside the gene matches: 8. The germline V gene encodes CDR1 SGDLS and CDR2 YYNGEE. This CDR3 is 16 amino acids long. CDR3 sequence reads: CASSPWTGNGNQPQHF. CDR3 nucleotide sequence: TGTGCCAGCAGCCCCTGGACAGGGAACGGCAATCAGCCCCAGCATTTT.

This clone was found once. The chain employs TRBV27 and TRBJ2-3; 10 bases map to TRBD2. There are 16 residues in the CDR3. From germline, CDR1 is MNHEY and CDR2 SMNVEV (reference sequence). V shed 4 bases and J 1 base; nucleotides not matched to a gene: 5. The CDR3: CASSSALAGGTDTQYF. DNA of the CDR3: TGTGCCAGCAGTTCAGCCCTAGCGGGGGGCACAGATACGCAGTATTTT.

The rearrangement links TRBV4-2 to TRBJ1-2, with 7 bases that match TRBD1. The CDR3 has 15 amino acids. The V gene's germline CDR1 is LGHNA and CDR2 YNFKEQ. V was clipped by 3 bases and J by 4 bases; unmatched bases: 8. The CDR3 sequence: CASSQIRDRGYGYTF. CDR3 sequence (DNA): TGTGCCAGCAGCCAGATCCGGGACAGAGGCTATGGCTACACCTTC.

This clone has just one count. V usage is TRBV5-4 and J usage is TRBJ2-1; no firm D call. The germline V gene has CDR1 SGHNT and CDR2 YYREEE (reference sequence). The CDR3 has 15 residues. V lost 4 bases to trimming and J lost 0 bases, with 11 bases between them. The CDR3 DNA follows: TGTGCCAGCAGCCGTGACTCTAGCTCCTACAATGAGCAGTTCTTC. It codes for CASSRDSSSYNEQFF. The complete variable domain, with remaining parts taken from reference TRBV5-4 and TRBJ2-1, reads ETGVTQSPTHLIKTRGQQVTLRCSSQSGHNTVSWYQQALGQGPQFIFQYYREEENGRGNFPPRFSGLQFPNYSSELNVNALELDDSALYLCASSRDSSSYNEQFFGPGTRLTVL.

The chain joins TRBV5-6 to TRBJ1-2; D ambiguous. The CDR3 covers 14 residues. In germline, CDR1 is SGHDT, CDR2 YYEEEE. V shed 1 base and J shed 4 bases, with 11 bases lying between them. The CDR3 spells CASSLPVNGYGYTF. The CDR3 bases are TGTGCCAGCAGCTTGCCAGTAAATGGCTATGGCTACACCTTC.

The chain combines TRBV11-2 with TRBJ2-7; D might be TRBD2 (5 bases). This CDR3 spans 14 amino acids. Germline V gives CDR1 SGHAT, CDR2 FQNNGV. The V end lost 1 base, the J end lost 6 bases, and 13 bases lay between the germline ends. CDR3: CASSLGARVGEQYV. The CDR3 DNA reads as TGTGCCAGCAGCTTAGGGGCGAGGGTCGGCGAGCAGTACGTC.

The V gene is TRBV9, the J gene TRBJ2-1, with a tentative D call TRBD1 (6 bases). V was pared by 3 bases and J by 2 bases, with 12 bases between. The CDR3 totals 15 residues. Per germline, CDR1 SGDLS and CDR2 YYNGEE. The CDR3 nucleotides are TGTGCCAGCAGCGCCGACAGGCCGGCCTACAATGAGCAGTTCTTC. Its protein is CASSADRPAYNEQFF.

The chain couples TRBV5-4 to TRBJ2-1; 7 nucleotides line up with TRBD1. V lost 3 bases, J lost 0 bases, and 6 bases stayed unmatched. The CDR3 spans 16 residues. Germline CDR1 and CDR2: SGHNT and YYREEE (reference sequence). For the CDR3, the DNA is TGTGCCAGCAGCTCCGGACAGGAACACTCCTACAATGAGCAGTTCTTC. Amino acids: CASSSGQEHSYNEQFF.

The rearrangement uses TRBV11-2 and TRBJ1-4, with D uncertain. Germline V CDR1 and CDR2: SGHAT, FQNNGV. The CDR3 is 17 residues long. Trimming removed 5 bases at V and 3 bases at J, with 19 bases between. In DNA, the CDR3 is TGTGCCAGCAGCCGGATTCAGACAAGAGCGGCTAATGAAAAACTGTTTTTT. It specifies CASSRIQTRAANEKLFF.

CDR3 DNA sequence: TGTGCCAGCAGTTACGGCAGGGGCGCGTTTGACACTGAAGCTTTCTTT. Its translation is CASSYGRGAFDTEAFF. V and J are TRBV6-5 and TRBJ1-1; a possible D gene is TRBD1 (6 bases). CDR1 is MNHEY, CDR2 SVGAGI, per germline. V lost 2 bases, J lost 3 bases, and 16 bases lay in between. The CDR3 loop spans 16 amino acids.

This clone was seen just once. The chain combines TRBV28 with TRBJ2-5; 9 positions match TRBD1. Germline values: CDR1 MDHEN, CDR2 SYDVKM. This CDR3 contains 14 residues. With V trimmed by 6 bases and J by 5 bases, 7 bases remained unmatched. This CDR3 reads CASRETGGRETQYF. CDR3 DNA: TGTGCCAGCAGGGAAACAGGGGGCCGGGAGACCCAGTACTTC.

This rearrangement joins TRBV4-1 to TRBJ2-1, with 8 positions matching TRBD1. This CDR3 spans 15 amino acids. Per germline, CDR1 MGHRA and CDR2 YSYEKL. Trimming took 4 bases from V and 5 from J; bases not matched to a gene: 7. The CDR3, as DNA: TGCGCCAGCAGCCCTTGGACAGGGCGAAACAATGAGCAGTTCTTC. It is translated as CASSPWTGRNNEQFF.

This clone was observed a few times. V gene TRBV18 combines with J gene TRBJ2-2; 10 bases fit TRBD1. The CDR3 totals 14 residues. V lost 3 bases, J lost 8 bases, and 3 bases stayed unmatched. Germline V gives CDR1 KGHSH, CDR2 LQKENI. The CDR3 loop is CASSPGQGTGELFF. In DNA, the CDR3 is TGTGCCAGCTCACCGGGACAGGGGACAGGGGAGCTGTTTTTT.

CDR3 DNA sequence: TGTGCCAGCAGCCACCACAATATGGACAATTTCCGCCAAAAACTGTTTTTT. Translation: CASSHHNMDNFRQKLFF. The V call is TRBV16, the J call TRBJ1-4; maybe TRBD1 (5 bases). The V and J ends lost 3 bases and 9 bases respectively, with 23 bases between them. CDR1 and CDR2 from the germline V gene are KGHSY and FQNENV. The CDR3 runs to 17 residues.

CDR3 protein: CASTGGDSPLHF. CDR3 in DNA: TGTGCCAGCACCGGCGGGGATTCACCCCTCCACTTT. The chain is built from TRBV6-5 and TRBJ1-6; D not certain. Per germline, CDR1 MNHEY and CDR2 SVGAGI. V gave up 7 bases and J gave up 8 bases, with 9 bases separating them. This CDR3 is 12 amino acids long.

In this sample, this clone turned up a few times. This sequence joins TRBV3-1 (or the pseudogene TRBV3-2) and TRBJ2-3; D possibly corresponds to TRBD2 (6 bases). Trimming shortened V by 3 bases and J by 0 bases, and 16 bases separated the two germline ends. The V gene's germline CDR1 is LGHDT and CDR2 YNNKEL (reference sequence). This CDR3 has 17 amino acids. In nucleotides, the CDR3 is TGTGCCAGCAGCCACCCCCAGGACTATCGAAGCACAGATACGCAGTATTTT. This sequence encodes CASSHPQDYRSTDTQYF.

The chain recombines TRBV7-2 with TRBJ2-3; D not certain. The CDR3 spans 13 residues. Germline CDR1 and CDR2: SGHTA and FQGNSA. V lost 5 bases to trimming and J lost 2 bases, with 8 bases between them. For the CDR3, the DNA is TGTGCCAGCAGCCCCCGGACCACAGATACGCAGTATTTT. Translated: CASSPRTTDTQYF.

The rearrangement joins TRBV6-5 to TRBJ2-7, with 14 bases matching TRBD2. Unmatched junction bases numbered 4, after V lost 6 bases and J lost 6 bases. Germline V gene lookup returns CDR1 MNHEY and CDR2 SVGAGI. The CDR3 loop spans 14 amino acids. CDR3 amino acids: CASSPGLAGVEQYF. The DNA of the CDR3 is TGTGCCAGCAGCCCGGGACTAGCGGGGGTCGAGCAGTACTTC.

This chain joins TRBV27 and TRBJ1-1; 7 bases line up with TRBD1. Trimming removed 6 bases from V and 0 bases from J; junction bases left unmatched: 1. Germline V gives CDR1 MNHEY, CDR2 SMNVEV (reference sequence). The CDR3 length is 13 residues. In DNA, the CDR3 is TGTGCCAGCAGGGGACAGATGAACACTGAAGCTTTCTTT. This gives the protein CASRGQMNTEAFF.

The V gene is TRBV18, the J gene TRBJ1-2; no reliable D call. Trimming took off 6 bases at V and 4 bases at J, with 12 bases between the two ends. The CDR3 has 13 amino acids. CDR1 is KGHSH and CDR2 is LQKENI in the germline V gene. DNA of the CDR3: TGTGCCAGCTCGCTCCTTAACGGCTATGGCTACACCTTC. Encoded protein: CASSLLNGYGYTF.

This clone was counted a single time. This CDR3 is CASRSDRSSYNEQFF. Written as DNA, the CDR3 is TGTGCCAGCAGAAGTGACAGGAGCTCCTACAATGAGCAGTTCTTC. The V call is TRBV25-1, the J call TRBJ2-1, with D perhaps TRBD1 (6 bases). Germline V lookup: CDR1 MGHDK, CDR2 SYGVNS. V gave up 6 bases and J gave up 0 bases, with 12 bases separating them. The CDR3 is made up of 15 amino acids.

The V call is TRBV11-2, the J call TRBJ2-3; D is possibly TRBD2 (7 bases). The germline gives CDR1 SGHAT, CDR2 FQNNGV. The CDR3 extends over 16 amino acids. V shed 4 bases and J shed 7 bases, with 21 bases lying between them. The CDR3 spells CASSSRGGEASHTQYF. The CDR3 DNA sequence: TGTGCCAGCAGCTCCCGAGGGGGGGAGGCTTCGCATACGCAGTATTTT.